This T cell receptor beta chain originates from a study of CD8 T cells in ankylosing spondylitis. Findings of the study overall: Earlier reports found some motif variants in synovial fluid and blood in reactive arthritis. Clones linked to disease, bearing a CD8+ phenotype, were relatively rare in peripheral blood. Matched ankylosing spondylitis synovial fluid reportedly showed significant enrichment of disease-linked clones. Seemingly distinctive of ankylosing spondylitis blood was a TCR beta motif formed by eight highly homologous variants.

By quantitative 5'-RACE with molecular barcodes, the TCR beta libraries were made. Each CDR3 protein is one row after TCRdb ran MiXCR on the 5' RACE reads. The sample contains 670,000 or so distinct CDR3 sequences, about 20% of which appear only once. The CDR3 extends over 13 amino acids. V lost 5 bases and J lost 7, with 11 bases in between. This clonotype was recorded a few times. The antigen remains undetermined. The sample taken for sequencing was blood, either unsorted or a sorted T cell fraction (not recorded which). The sequence was collected from a male donor with ankylosing spondylitis. The chain links TRBV12-3 or TRBV12-4 to TRBJ2-2; D may be TRBD1 or TRBD2 (5 bases each). As DNA, the CDR3 is TGTGCCAGCAGTCCCTGGGACGGCGGGGAGCTGTTTTTT. Its translation: CASSPWDGGELFF.